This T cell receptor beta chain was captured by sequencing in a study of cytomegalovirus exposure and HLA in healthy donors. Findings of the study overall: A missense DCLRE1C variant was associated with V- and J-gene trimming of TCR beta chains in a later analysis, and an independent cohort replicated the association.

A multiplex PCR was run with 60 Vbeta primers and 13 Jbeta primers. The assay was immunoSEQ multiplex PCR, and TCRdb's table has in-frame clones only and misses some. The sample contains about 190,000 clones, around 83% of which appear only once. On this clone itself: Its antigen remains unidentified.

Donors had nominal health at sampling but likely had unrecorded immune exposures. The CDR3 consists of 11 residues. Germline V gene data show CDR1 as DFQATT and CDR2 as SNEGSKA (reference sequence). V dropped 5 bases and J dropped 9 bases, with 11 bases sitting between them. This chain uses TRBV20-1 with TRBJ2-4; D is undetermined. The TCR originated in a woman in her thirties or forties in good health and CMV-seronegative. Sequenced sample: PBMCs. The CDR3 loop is CSAPTTGIQYF. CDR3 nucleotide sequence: TGCAGTGCTCCCACGACGGGCATTCAGTACTTC.